The next 5 T cell receptor beta chains were all read from a single sample in a study of response to subunit inactivated influenza vaccine. TCRdb independently ran MiXCR on the RT-PCR reads; one entry per CDR3 protein. The table has 500,000 or so distinct CDR3 sequences, 10% to 11% seen once; the top ten hold roughly 12%. Sequencing was performed on PBMCs from blood, taken roughly 48 days after vaccination. These receptor sequences come from a man aged 50 or older who received an inactivated influenza vaccine.

This clonotype has only a few counts. This chain uses TRBV28 with TRBJ1-5; D is possibly TRBD1 (5 bases). The CDR3 consists of 13 residues. The V end was cut by 6 bases, the J end by 4 bases, with 10 bases between. CDR1 MDHEN and CDR2 SYDVKM come from the germline V gene. CDR3 nucleotide sequence: TGTGCCAGCAGGGGGGACCTGAATCAGCCCCAGCATTTT. Translation gives CASRGDLNQPQHF.

The gene calls are TRBV20-1 and TRBJ2-6; D possibly matches TRBD1 or TRBD2 (6 bases each). The CDR3 has 17 amino acids. V was cut by 6 bases and J by 5 bases, with 23 bases left in between. Germline V gives CDR1 DFQATT, CDR2 SNEGSKA (reference sequence). The CDR3 DNA is TGCAGTGCCCCAGGTTTGGACGGGGGCCAATGGGCCAACGTCCTGACTTTC. It yields the protein CSAPGLDGGQWANVLTF.

The chain is built from TRBV20-1 and TRBJ2-7, with 8 bases identical to TRBD2. In germline, CDR1 is DFQATT, CDR2 SNEGSKA (reference sequence). V shed 7 bases and J 1 base; nucleotides not matched to a gene: 6. The CDR3 is 13 amino acids. The DNA for the CDR3 is TGCAGTGGCCCACTAGCGGTATCCTACGAGCAGTACTTC. Protein product: CSGPLAVSYEQYF.

The chain recombines TRBV6-1 with TRBJ2-3, with 10 bases lining up with TRBD2. This CDR3 spans 14 amino acids. Trimming at V came to 11 bases and at J to 0 bases, leaving 5 bases not matched to a gene. Looked up from germline, CDR1 is MNHNS and CDR2 is SASEGT. CDR3 DNA: TGTGCCGGCCAACTAGCGGGGAGCACAGATACGCAGTATTTT. It codes for CAGQLAGSTDTQYF.

This clonotype was picked up many times. The V and J genes are TRBV5-1 and TRBJ2-3; 12 bases map to TRBD2. The CDR3 is 16 residues long. Germline V gene data show CDR1 as SGHRS and CDR2 as YFSETQ. V was clipped by 0 bases and J by 7 bases; unmatched bases: 6. CDR3 sequence reads: CASSLAASGGANTQYF. In DNA, the CDR3 is TGCGCCAGCAGCTTGGCGGCTAGCGGGGGGGCAAATACGCAGTATTTT.